These T cell receptor beta chains were read from a single sample in a study of cytomegalovirus exposure and HLA in healthy donors. Here immunoSEQ multiplex PCR was the method, and the copy in TCRdb shows in-frame clones only, minus some. The sample contains about 130,000 clones, about 80% of which appear only once. The sample taken for sequencing was PBMCs. The receptors stem from a man aged 25-40 years in good health and CMV-seronegative. Both conserved end residues are part of each CDR3. Each record gives: V gene, J gene, clone size, D gene, CDR3 protein, CDR3 DNA. A D gene is named only where the DNA matches it firmly. The size field is filled for only some rows; it gives once, few, many or a size class.

v_call: TRBV1; j_call: TRBJ2-1; clone_size: NA; d_call: NA; cdr3_aa: CTSSLPLTPGTSYNNEQFF; cdr3_nt: TGCACCAGCAGCCTCCCGCTGACCCCCGGGACTAGCTATAACAATGAGCAGTTCTTC
v_call: TRBV5-4; j_call: TRBJ2-1; clone_size: NA; d_call: TRBD2; cdr3_aa: CASSSGGTSLYNEQFF; cdr3_nt: TGTGCCAGCAGCTCTGGAGGGACTAGCCTCTACAATGAGCAGTTCTTC
v_call: TRBV28; j_call: TRBJ2-1; clone_size: NA; d_call: NA; cdr3_aa: CASRYSYHEQFF; cdr3_nt: TGTGCCAGCAGGTATAGTTACCATGAGCAGTTCTTC
v_call: TRBV6-1; j_call: TRBJ1-5; clone_size: NA; d_call: NA; cdr3_aa: CASSEIQSNQPQHF; cdr3_nt: TGTGCCAGCAGTGAAATACAAAGCAATCAGCCCCAGCATTTT
v_call: TRBV9; j_call: TRBJ1-1; clone_size: NA; d_call: TRBD1; cdr3_aa: CASSVGQGLGTEAFF; cdr3_nt: TGTGCCAGCAGCGTGGGACAGGGTCTTGGGACTGAAGCTTTCTTT
v_call: TRBV27; j_call: TRBJ1-1; clone_size: NA; d_call: TRBD1; cdr3_aa: CASTDLGLGQGAEAFF; cdr3_nt: TGTGCCAGCACCGACCTTGGTCTCGGACAGGGGGCTGAAGCTTTCTTT
v_call: TRBV7-9; j_call: TRBJ2-7; clone_size: NA; d_call: TRBD2; cdr3_aa: CASSLHNGTRNEQYF; cdr3_nt: TGTGCCAGCAGCTTACATAACGGGACTAGGAACGAGCAGTACTTC
v_call: TRBV19; j_call: TRBJ2-3; clone_size: NA; d_call: NA; cdr3_aa: CASSIEGRADTQYF; cdr3_nt: TGTGCCAGTAGTATAGAAGGCAGGGCAGATACGCAGTATTTT
v_call: TRBV15; j_call: TRBJ2-7; clone_size: NA; d_call: TRBD2; cdr3_aa: CATSTTDYASGNLYEQYF; cdr3_nt: TGTGCCACCAGCACCACAGATTACGCTAGCGGGAACCTCTACGAGCAGTACTTC
v_call: TRBV15; j_call: TRBJ1-1; clone_size: NA; d_call: NA; cdr3_aa: CATSRDPGGVTEAFF; cdr3_nt: TGTGCCACCAGCAGAGATCCTGGGGGGGTCACTGAAGCTTTCTTT
v_call: TRBV5-4; j_call: TRBJ2-5; clone_size: NA; d_call: TRBD2; cdr3_aa: CASSSGTREMETQYF; cdr3_nt: TGTGCCAGCAGCTCTGGGACTAGAGAAATGGAGACCCAGTACTTC
v_call: TRBV6-5; j_call: TRBJ2-7; clone_size: NA; d_call: NA; cdr3_aa: CASSYLGPNYEQYF; cdr3_nt: TGTGCCAGCAGTTACCTCGGTCCCAACTACGAGCAGTACTTC
v_call: TRBV6-1; j_call: TRBJ2-1; clone_size: NA; d_call: TRBD2; cdr3_aa: CASTGTSGRNEQFF; cdr3_nt: TGTGCCAGCACCGGGACTAGCGGGAGGAATGAGCAGTTCTTC
v_call: TRBV2; j_call: TRBJ2-3; clone_size: NA; d_call: TRBD2; cdr3_aa: CASSELAGGTDTQYF; cdr3_nt: TGTGCCAGCAGTGAATTAGCGGGAGGTACAGATACGCAGTATTTT
v_call: TRBV28; j_call: TRBJ1-1; clone_size: NA; d_call: TRBD1; cdr3_aa: CASSYRTGRGMNTEAFF; cdr3_nt: TGTGCCAGCAGTTACAGGACAGGGAGGGGCATGAACACTGAAGCTTTCTTT
v_call: TRBV7-2; j_call: TRBJ2-3; clone_size: NA; d_call: NA; cdr3_aa: CASSLVNTDTQYF; cdr3_nt: TGTGCCAGCAGCTTAGTCAACACAGATACGCAGTATTTT
v_call: TRBV28; j_call: TRBJ2-7; clone_size: once; d_call: TRBD2; cdr3_aa: CASYSGRWPVYEQYF; cdr3_nt: TGTGCCAGTTATAGCGGGAGGTGGCCCGTCTACGAGCAGTACTTC
v_call: TRBV18; j_call: TRBJ1-4; clone_size: NA; d_call: NA; cdr3_aa: CASSPPGGKNEKLFF; cdr3_nt: TGTGCCAGCTCACCCCCGGGGGGTAAGAATGAAAAACTGTTTTTT
v_call: TRBV15; j_call: TRBJ2-1; clone_size: NA; d_call: NA; cdr3_aa: CATSTGEGRGFF; cdr3_nt: TGTGCCACCAGCACCGGAGAGGGAAGAGGGTTCTTC
v_call: TRBV30; j_call: TRBJ1-2; clone_size: NA; d_call: NA; cdr3_aa: CAWSTTATNYGYTF; cdr3_nt: TGTGCCTGGAGTACGACAGCTACTAACTATGGCTACACCTTC
v_call: TRBV30; j_call: TRBJ2-1; clone_size: NA; d_call: NA; cdr3_aa: CAWSVGEVKFF; cdr3_nt: TGTGCCTGGAGTGTAGGGGAGGTAAAGTTCTTC
v_call: TRBV19; j_call: TRBJ1-2; clone_size: NA; d_call: TRBD1; cdr3_aa: CASSGTGANYGYTF; cdr3_nt: TGTGCCAGTAGTGGTACAGGGGCTAACTATGGCTACACCTTC
v_call: TRBV6-5; j_call: TRBJ2-5; clone_size: NA; d_call: TRBD1; cdr3_aa: CVKGAVETQYF; cdr3_nt: TGTGTGAAGGGGGCCGTAGAGACCCAGTACTTC
v_call: TRBV5-1; j_call: TRBJ2-2; clone_size: NA; d_call: NA; cdr3_aa: CASSYATANTGELFF; cdr3_nt: TGCGCCAGCAGCTACGCGACAGCCAACACCGGGGAGCTGTTTTTT
v_call: TRBV11-2; j_call: TRBJ2-1; clone_size: NA; d_call: TRBD2; cdr3_aa: CASSLELAGGYNEQFF; cdr3_nt: TGTGCCAGCAGCTTAGAACTAGCGGGAGGATACAATGAGCAGTTCTTC
v_call: TRBV18; j_call: TRBJ1-3; clone_size: NA; d_call: NA; cdr3_aa: CASSPPNHVGGLKSSGNTIYF; cdr3_nt: TGTGCCAGCTCACCTCCCAATCATGTGGGTGGACTCAAGTCCTCTGGAAACACCATATATTTT
v_call: TRBV5-6; j_call: TRBJ2-5; clone_size: NA; d_call: NA; cdr3_aa: CASRWFSPGETQYF; cdr3_nt: TGTGCCAGCAGGTGGTTTTCGCCCGGAGAGACCCAGTACTTC
v_call: TRBV6-5; j_call: TRBJ1-4; clone_size: NA; d_call: NA; cdr3_aa: CASSPTATNEKLFF; cdr3_nt: TGTGCCAGCAGCCCAACGGCAACTAATGAAAAACTGTTTTTT
v_call: TRBV4-3; j_call: TRBJ2-1; clone_size: NA; d_call: NA; cdr3_aa: CASSQDRVYNEQFF; cdr3_nt: TGCGCCAGCAGCCAAGACAGGGTGTATAATGAGCAGTTCTTC
v_call: TRBV14; j_call: TRBJ1-1; clone_size: NA; d_call: TRBD1; cdr3_aa: CASSQVGTGLGAFF; cdr3_nt: TGTGCCAGCAGCCAAGTCGGGACAGGGTTGGGGGCTTTCTTT
v_call: TRBV19; j_call: TRBJ2-3; clone_size: NA; d_call: TRBD2; cdr3_aa: CASSISGTSGIRTDTQYF; cdr3_nt: TGTGCCAGTAGTATTTCAGGGACTAGCGGGATCCGCACAGATACGCAGTATTTT
v_call: TRBV7-9; j_call: TRBJ2-2; clone_size: NA; d_call: TRBD2; cdr3_aa: CASSLGLGGNTGELFF; cdr3_nt: TGTGCCAGCAGCCTCGGACTAGGCGGAAACACCGGGGAGCTGTTTTTT
v_call: TRBV10-3; j_call: TRBJ2-7; clone_size: NA; d_call: TRBD2; cdr3_aa: CAISDVAGAEDEQYF; cdr3_nt: TGTGCCATCAGTGACGTAGCGGGAGCGGAGGACGAGCAGTACTTC
v_call: TRBV6-1; j_call: TRBJ2-3; clone_size: NA; d_call: TRBD2; cdr3_aa: CASSQTSGGTDTQYF; cdr3_nt: TGTGCCAGCAGTCAAACTAGCGGGGGCACAGATACGCAGTATTTT
v_call: TRBV5-1; j_call: TRBJ2-3; clone_size: NA; d_call: TRBD1; cdr3_aa: CASSIYTGGGTDTQYF; cdr3_nt: TGCGCCAGCAGCATATACACAGGGGGCGGCACAGATACGCAGTATTTT
v_call: TRBV5-1; j_call: TRBJ1-4; clone_size: few; d_call: TRBD1; cdr3_aa: CASSPQGDSATNEKLFF; cdr3_nt: TGCGCCAGCAGCCCACAGGGGGACTCGGCAACTAATGAAAAACTGTTTTTT
v_call: TRBV27; j_call: TRBJ1-2; clone_size: NA; d_call: TRBD1; cdr3_aa: CASSFKGTGGFYGYTF; cdr3_nt: TGTGCCAGCAGTTTTAAAGGGACAGGGGGGTTCTATGGCTACACCTTC
v_call: TRBV4-2; j_call: TRBJ2-1; clone_size: few; d_call: TRBD1; cdr3_aa: CASSQEEGGAYNEQFF; cdr3_nt: TGTGCCAGCAGCCAAGAAGAAGGGGGCGCCTACAATGAGCAGTTCTTC
v_call: TRBV18; j_call: TRBJ2-4; clone_size: once; d_call: TRBD2; cdr3_aa: CASSLHGGRAIVAKNIQYF; cdr3_nt: TGTGCCAGCTCACTACACGGCGGGAGGGCGATAGTAGCCAAAAACATTCAGTACTTC
v_call: TRBV15; j_call: TRBJ2-3; clone_size: NA; d_call: NA; cdr3_aa: CATSSPGVGVGTQYF; cdr3_nt: TGTGCCACCAGCAGTCCGGGGGTAGGGGTTGGTACGCAGTATTTT
v_call: TRBV28; j_call: TRBJ2-7; clone_size: NA; d_call: NA; cdr3_aa: CASSLAQGGTYF; cdr3_nt: TGTGCCAGCAGTTTAGCACAGGGAGGGACGTACTTC
v_call: TRBV18; j_call: TRBJ1-4; clone_size: many; d_call: NA; cdr3_aa: CASSPNYNEKLFF; cdr3_nt: TGTGCCAGCTCACCAAATTATAATGAAAAACTGTTTTTT
v_call: TRBV27; j_call: TRBJ2-3; clone_size: NA; d_call: NA; cdr3_aa: CASSLGRAREDTQYF; cdr3_nt: TGTGCCAGCAGTTTAGGCCGGGCGAGGGAAGATACGCAGTATTTT
v_call: TRBV29-1; j_call: TRBJ1-5; clone_size: NA; d_call: TRBD1; cdr3_aa: CSTWTGVSNQPQHF; cdr3_nt: TGCAGCACCTGGACAGGGGTTAGCAATCAGCCCCAGCATTTT
v_call: TRBV30; j_call: TRBJ1-1; clone_size: NA; d_call: NA; cdr3_aa: CAWSVGPGREAFF; cdr3_nt: TGTGCCTGGAGTGTAGGTCCAGGGAGGGAAGCTTTCTTT
v_call: TRBV2; j_call: TRBJ1-1; clone_size: few; d_call: NA; cdr3_aa: CASSEAEQTEAFF; cdr3_nt: TGTGCCAGCAGTGAAGCGGAACAGACTGAAGCTTTCTTT
v_call: TRBV29-1; j_call: TRBJ2-4; clone_size: NA; d_call: NA; cdr3_aa: CSVRGIDIQYF; cdr3_nt: TGCAGCGTAAGGGGGATTGACATTCAGTACTTC
v_call: TRBV7-2; j_call: TRBJ2-5; clone_size: few; d_call: TRBD2; cdr3_aa: CASRATSGSETQYF; cdr3_nt: TGTGCCAGCAGAGCTACTAGCGGGAGTGAGACCCAGTACTTC
v_call: TRBV10-3; j_call: TRBJ2-6; clone_size: few; d_call: TRBD2; cdr3_aa: CAIKLGEGSSGANVLTF; cdr3_nt: TGTGCCATCAAGTTGGGGGAGGGGAGCTCTGGGGCCAACGTCCTGACTTTC
v_call: TRBV6-6; j_call: TRBJ1-2; clone_size: NA; d_call: TRBD1; cdr3_aa: CASTERQGARGYTF; cdr3_nt: TGTGCCAGCACCGAGAGACAGGGGGCGCGTGGCTACACCTTC
v_call: TRBV5-1; j_call: TRBJ1-1; clone_size: once; d_call: NA; cdr3_aa: CASNPGRRGGTEAFF; cdr3_nt: TGCGCCAGCAACCCGGGGCGGAGGGGAGGGACTGAAGCTTTCTTT
v_call: TRBV12-5; j_call: TRBJ2-5; clone_size: NA; d_call: NA; cdr3_aa: CASGLEGRGWETQYF; cdr3_nt: TGTGCTAGTGGTTTGGAGGGACGGGGGTGGGAGACCCAGTACTTC
v_call: TRBV15; j_call: TRBJ1-4; clone_size: NA; d_call: NA; cdr3_aa: CATSRGRVGEKLFF; cdr3_nt: TGTGCCACCAGCAGAGGGCGGGTCGGTGAAAAACTGTTTTTT
v_call: TRBV5-1; j_call: TRBJ2-4; clone_size: NA; d_call: TRBD1; cdr3_aa: CASSLTGGELSIQYF; cdr3_nt: TGCGCCAGCAGCTTGACAGGGGGCGAATTATCAATTCAGTACTTC